The clone carrying this TCR beta chain came up a few times. This record comes from a study of control samples from healthy donors and cancer patients. The CDR3 sequence is 15 residues long. The germline gives CDR1 MRHNA, CDR2 SNTAGT. V lost 2 bases and J lost 8, with 16 bases in between. The table came from immunoSEQ multiplex PCR; TCRdb's copy has only in-frame clones and leaves some out. The table lists around 55,000 clones, approximately 86% of them singletons. The chain combines TRBV6-4 with TRBJ2-1; D uncertain. The sequencing input was blood. This receptor was taken from a man aged 50-59 years in good health. The CDR3 sequence is CASSDDSAAADEQFF. CDR3 nucleotides: TGTGCCAGCAGTGACGACTCCGCCGCGGCCGATGAGCAGTTCTTC.